The 27 T cell receptor beta chains below all came from one sample that was sequenced in a study of OX40 agonist ivuxolimab in advanced cancers. Only in-frame clones appear in the TCRdb table, and some are missing; sequencing was by immunoSEQ multiplex PCR. The table shows 50,000 to 65,000 clones, with approximately 90% occurring only once. The sequences come from CD4+ or CD8+ T cells sorted from blood, collected in a trial of the OX40 agonist ivuxolimab. These receptors came from an adult with an advanced solid tumor such as melanoma, head and neck, liver or kidney cancer.

The gene calls are TRBV10-2 and TRBJ1-6, with a weak D call TRBD1 (5 bases). The germline CDR1 and CDR2 sequences are WSHSY and SAAADI. This CDR3 spans 14 amino acids. Trimming removed 3 bases at V and 8 bases at J, with 11 bases between. The CDR3 region is CASSDAGRHSPLHF. CDR3 DNA: TGCGCCAGCAGTGATGCGGGGCGACATTCACCCCTCCACTTT.

The chain couples TRBV12-5 to TRBJ1-1, with TRBD1 matching over 8 bases. V trimming: 6 bases; J trimming: 5 bases; junction bases outside the gene matches: 5. Germline V gives CDR1 LGHNT, CDR2 FRNRAP. This CDR3 contains 13 residues. CDR3 sequence (DNA): TGTGCTAGTGGCACAGGGGGGCGGACTGAAGCTTTCTTT. This codes for CASGTGGRTEAFF.

The CDR3 nucleotides are TGTGCCAGCAGCACACCGGGACACCCTGAAGCTTTCTTT. Residues: CASSTPGHPEAFF. This chain uses TRBV5-6 with TRBJ1-1, with D possibly matching TRBD1 (6 bases). CDR1 is SGHDT and CDR2 is YYEEEE in the germline V gene. Deletions cut 4 bases from V and 6 bases from J, with 13 bases between. The CDR3 has 13 amino acids.

The rearrangement joins TRBV29-1 to TRBJ2-3; possibly TRBD2 for D (5 bases). Trimming stripped 8 bases from V and 0 bases from J, with 18 bases between. This CDR3 comprises 15 residues. The V gene's germline CDR1 is SQVTM and CDR2 ANQGSEA. The CDR3 sequence: CSIRVGMLSTDTQYF. Written as DNA, the CDR3 is TGCAGCATCCGCGTCGGGATGCTAAGCACAGATACGCAGTATTTT.

This chain uses TRBV2 with TRBJ2-3; possibly TRBD1 or TRBD2 for D (6 bases each). The CDR3 spans 14 residues. The germline V and J ends were trimmed by 6 bases and 1 base, with 11 bases remaining between them. Germline lookup yields CDR1 SNHLY and CDR2 FYNNEI. CDR3 sequence: CASRQGGGTDTQYF. The CDR3 region has the DNA TGTGCCAGCAGACAGGGCGGGGGCACAGATACGCAGTATTTT. Full variable domain (remainder filled in from reference TRBV2 and TRBJ2-3): EPEVTQTPSHQVTQMGQEVILRCVPISNHLYFYWYRQILGQKVEFLVSFYNNEISEKSEIFDDQFSVERPDGSNFTLKIRSTKLEDSAMYFCASRQGGGTDTQYFGPGTRLTVL.

The V gene is TRBV10-3, the J gene TRBJ2-2; D ambiguous. The V end lost 10 bases, the J end lost 1 base, and 7 bases lay between the germline ends. CDR1 is ENHRY and CDR2 is SYGVKD in the germline V gene. The CDR3 loop spans 12 amino acids. As DNA, the CDR3 is TGTGCCAACAGACGGAACACCGGGGAGCTGTTTTTT. It yields the protein CANRRNTGELFF.

V usage is TRBV30 and J usage is TRBJ2-3, with a possible D match to TRBD2 (6 bases). The CDR3 is 13 residues long. Germline lookup yields CDR1 GTSNPN and CDR2 SVGIG (reference sequence). Trimming took 8 bases from V and 3 from J, leaving 15 bases between them. The CDR3: CAGTTSSTDTQYF. CDR3 DNA sequence: TGTGCCGGTACGACTAGTTCGACAGATACGCAGTATTTT.

In nucleotides, the CDR3 is TGTGCCAGCACTGCCCGGACAGGGGGCATGAACACTGAAGCTTTCTTT. Translated: CASTARTGGMNTEAFF. The chain uses TRBV2 and TRBJ1-1, with TRBD1 matching over 11 bases. There are 16 residues in the CDR3. Germline values: CDR1 SNHLY, CDR2 FYNNEI. Losses at the gene ends were 7 bases for V and 0 bases for J; bases not matched to a gene: 7.

The rearrangement joins TRBV5-6 to TRBJ2-1; 8 bases line up with TRBD2. The germline V gene has CDR1 SGHDT and CDR2 YYEEEE. J was trimmed by 12 bases and V by 5 bases; bases with no gene match: 7. The CDR3 contains 12 residues. DNA of the CDR3: TGTGCCAGCAGAACGACTAGCGAGAGGCAGTTCTTC. The encoded protein is CASRTTSERQFF.

The genes are TRBV4-1 and TRBJ2-7; D perhaps matches TRBD2 (6 bases). The V gene's germline CDR1 is MGHRA and CDR2 YSYEKL. The V end was cut by 1 base, the J end by 1 base, with 11 bases between. The CDR3 consists of 15 residues. The CDR3 bases are TGCGCCAGCAGCCAAGCGGTTAGCGGATCCTACGAGCAGTACTTC. Its translation: CASSQAVSGSYEQYF.

V gene TRBV6-1 combines with J gene TRBJ2-2; the D gene is possibly TRBD2 (5 bases). The CDR3 contains 17 residues. The V gene's germline CDR1 is MNHNS and CDR2 SASEGT. The V end lost 2 bases, the J end lost 7 bases, and 20 bases lay between the germline ends. The CDR3 here is CASSEYAGLLQGGELFF. In DNA, the CDR3 is TGTGCCAGCAGTGAATATGCGGGTCTATTGCAAGGCGGGGAGCTGTTTTTT.

The chain carries TRBV2 and TRBJ1-1; 7 bases agree with TRBD1. Losses at the gene ends were 5 bases for V and 1 base for J; bases not matched to a gene: 1. Germline CDR1 SNHLY, CDR2 FYNNEI. The CDR3 is 13 residues long. The CDR3 reads CASSYRGNTEAFF. CDR3 DNA sequence: TGTGCCAGCAGTTACAGGGGGAACACTGAAGCTTTCTTT.

This chain uses TRBV11-3 with TRBJ2-7, with D perhaps TRBD1 or TRBD2 (6 bases each). The ends were cut back, 5 bases at V and 0 bases at J, with 17 bases in the middle. CDR1 and CDR2 (germline): SGHNT, YENEEA. The CDR3 has 16 residues. The DNA of the CDR3 is TGTGCCAGCAGCCCGGGGGCGGAAAGAGCCTCCTACGAGCAGTACTTC. It specifies CASSPGAERASYEQYF.

The chain links TRBV2 to TRBJ2-5; 11 nucleotides line up with TRBD2. Trimming cost V 4 bases and J 5 bases; bases outside gene matches: 6. The CDR3 is 15 amino acids. In germline, CDR1 is SNHLY, CDR2 FYNNEI. CDR3 bases: TGTGCCAGCAGTGTTAGCGGGGGGGCCGTGGAGACCCAGTACTTC. Translated: CASSVSGGAVETQYF.

The genes are TRBV6-1 and TRBJ2-1; 9 bases fit TRBD2. The germline V gene has CDR1 MNHNS and CDR2 SASEGT. The length of the CDR3 is 14 residues. J gave up 10 bases and V 4 bases, and 8 bases lay outside the gene matches. The CDR3 DNA reads as TGTGCCAGCAGTGGGGCCCTAGCGGGAAGGGAGCAGTTCTTC. Encoded protein: CASSGALAGREQFF.

The chain uses TRBV30 and TRBJ1-2; maybe TRBD1 (6 bases). CDR1 and CDR2 from the germline V gene are GTSNPN and SVGIG (reference sequence). Trimming removed 6 bases at V and 2 bases at J, with 13 bases between. This CDR3 has 13 amino acids. The DNA for the CDR3 is TGTGCCTGCAGACTCACAGGGAACTATGGCTACACCTTC. Translating gives CACRLTGNYGYTF.

The chain combines TRBV5-6 with TRBJ2-1; D uncertain. Germline V gene sequence: CDR1 SGHDT, CDR2 YYEEEE. The CDR3 consists of 14 residues. Trimming took off 4 bases at V and 4 bases at J, with 12 bases between the two ends. The chain's CDR3 is CASSNQFTYNEQFF. As DNA, the CDR3 is TGTGCCAGCAGCAATCAATTTACGTACAATGAGCAGTTCTTC.

The count of this clone is one. The chain links TRBV6-1 to TRBJ1-4, with D maybe TRBD1 (6 bases). The V end was cut by 7 bases, the J end by 6 bases, with 12 bases between. This CDR3 comprises 13 residues. Per germline, CDR1 MNHNS and CDR2 SASEGT. The CDR3 DNA sequence: TGTGCCAGCAACCGGGACACCGATGAAAAACTGTTTTTT. It yields the protein CASNRDTDEKLFF.

CDR3 DNA: TGTGCCAGCACCTGGGACGCCCGGGGGGAGCCCCAGCATTTT. This gives the protein CASTWDARGEPQHF. The chain carries TRBV6-1 and TRBJ1-5, with D possibly being TRBD1 (5 bases). Trimming removed 7 bases from V and 8 bases from J, with 18 bases in between. The CDR3 consists of 14 residues. The germline CDR1 and CDR2 sequences are MNHNS and SASEGT.

The V and J genes are TRBV5-4 and TRBJ2-3; 12 bases are shared with TRBD2. The CDR3 is 15 residues long. Germline assignment: CDR1 SGHNT and CDR2 YYREEE (reference sequence). V shed 4 bases, J shed 2 bases, and the junction held 2 bases outside the gene matches. DNA of the CDR3: TGTGCCAGCAGCCTAGCGGGGGGGGACACAGATACGCAGTATTTT. It codes for CASSLAGGDTDTQYF.

This clone was seen more than once but under ten times. The J gene is TRBJ1-2, the V gene TRBV20-1; D not resolved. Looked up from germline, CDR1 is DFQATT and CDR2 is SNEGSKA (reference sequence). The CDR3 loop spans 10 amino acids. Trimming removed 5 bases from V and 4 bases from J, with 5 bases in between. The CDR3 DNA sequence: TGCAGTGCTCCTTTCTATGGCTACACCTTC. This codes for CSAPFYGYTF.

The genes are TRBV29-1 and TRBJ1-3; D not resolved. The germline V and J ends were trimmed by 7 bases and 3 bases, with 19 bases remaining between them. The CDR3 is made up of 15 amino acids. Per germline, CDR1 SQVTM and CDR2 ANQGSEA. CDR3 protein: CSAVGFMTGGNTIYF. In nucleotides, the CDR3 is TGCAGCGCCGTCGGCTTTATGACGGGTGGAAACACCATATATTTT.

The chain joins TRBV28 to TRBJ2-2; 9 bases fit TRBD1. V gave up 5 bases and J gave up 1 base; unmatched junction bases: 5. From germline, CDR1 is MDHEN and CDR2 SYDVKM. The CDR3 loop spans 16 amino acids. The CDR3 is CASSPSGQGNTGELFF. For the CDR3, the DNA is TGTGCCAGCAGTCCCTCGGGACAGGGGAACACCGGGGAGCTGTTTTTT. Full variable domain (outside the CDR3, taken from reference TRBV28 and TRBJ2-2): DVKVTQSSRYLVKRTGEKVFLECVQDMDHENMFWYRQDPGLGLRLIYFSYDVKMKEKGDIPEGYSVSREKKERFSLILESASTNQTSMYLCASSPSGQGNTGELFFGEGSRLTVL.

This clone has just a few counts. The chain recombines TRBV19 with TRBJ2-6, with a weak D call TRBD1 (5 bases). The CDR3 runs 16 residues. CDR1 and CDR2 (germline): LNHDA, SQIVND (reference sequence). The V end was cut by 6 bases, the J end by 1 base, with 13 bases between. The CDR3 DNA reads as TGTGCCAGTAGCAACCTCCAGGGATCTGGGGCCAACGTCCTGACTTTC. This translates into CASSNLQGSGANVLTF.

The rearrangement joins TRBV11-3 to TRBJ2-2, with D possibly matching TRBD1 (6 bases). V lost 4 bases and J lost 6, with 12 bases in between. This CDR3 is 14 amino acids long. Germline CDR1 SGHNT, CDR2 YENEEA. The chain's CDR3 is CASSSKQGAGELFF. The DNA of the CDR3 is TGTGCCAGCAGCTCGAAACAGGGCGCCGGGGAGCTGTTTTTT.

This clone was seen more than once but under ten times. The chain is built from TRBV19 and TRBJ1-2; no definite D call. Trimming removed 3 bases from V and 7 bases from J, with 12 bases in between. Germline CDR1 reads LNHDA; CDR2 reads SQIVND (reference sequence). This CDR3 comprises 13 residues. DNA for the CDR3: TGTGCCAGTAGTATGGCACTATTAGGTGGCTACACCTTC. Protein sequence: CASSMALLGGYTF.

V usage is TRBV6-5 and J usage is TRBJ2-5; unclear D gene. The CDR3 loop spans 13 amino acids. Trimming removed 6 bases from V and 5 bases from J, with 13 bases in between. CDR1 MNHEY and CDR2 SVGAGI come from the germline V gene. The chain's CDR3 is CASRTGAEETQYF. The CDR3 coding sequence is TGTGCCAGCAGAACGGGCGCGGAGGAGACCCAGTACTTC.